The 17 T cell receptor beta chains reported below all come from one sample, sequenced in a study of T cell changes during pregnancy in multiple sclerosis. Generated by immunoSEQ multiplex PCR, the TCRdb table keeps only in-frame clones and is missing some. Of around 44,000 clones listed, approximately 90% were seen once; the top ten hold 0.95% to 1.5%. The sequenced sample was CD4+ T cells from peripheral blood mononuclear cells, obtained in the second trimester of pregnancy. The receptors were gathered from a female donor with multiple sclerosis, enrolled in a pregnancy study.

The chain combines TRBV9 with TRBJ2-5, with TRBD2 identical over 15 bases. Unmatched junction bases numbered 7, after V lost 4 bases and J lost 0 bases. This CDR3 spans 18 amino acids. CDR1 and CDR2 from the germline V gene are SGDLS and YYNGEE. CDR3 protein: CASSTSGTSGRNQETQYF. The CDR3 DNA sequence: TGTGCCAGCAGCACCTCCGGGACTAGCGGGAGGAACCAAGAGACCCAGTACTTC.

V gene TRBV5-1 combines with J gene TRBJ1-4; TRBD1 is a possible D gene (6 bases). Trimming took off 0 bases at V and 8 bases at J, with 14 bases between the two ends. Germline CDR1 and CDR2: SGHRS and YFSETQ. This CDR3 comprises 15 residues. This CDR3 reads CASSLEGRGREKLFF. For the CDR3, the DNA is TGCGCCAGCAGCTTGGAGGGCAGGGGACGAGAAAAACTGTTTTTT.

The CDR3: CASSYVGLASSNEQFF. CDR3 coding DNA: TGTGCCAGCAGTTACGTAGGTCTAGCGTCGTCCAATGAGCAGTTCTTC. The rearrangement links TRBV6-5 to TRBJ2-1; a weak D match, TRBD2 (6 bases). Germline CDR1 and CDR2: MNHEY and SVGAGI. The CDR3 consists of 16 residues. The V gene lost 2 bases and the J gene lost 6 bases, with 17 bases spanning the gap.

The genes are TRBV7-6 and TRBJ2-7, with TRBD2 matching 13 bases. Germline V gene data show CDR1 as SGHVS and CDR2 as FNYEAQ. The trim removed 5 bases at V and 5 bases at J, leaving 6 bases unmatched. This CDR3 is built from 15 residues. As DNA, the CDR3 is TGTGCCAGCAGCGCACTAGCGGGAGGGTCCCACGAGCAGTACTTC. It codes for CASSALAGGSHEQYF.

The chain couples TRBV7-2 to TRBJ1-5; a weak D match, TRBD1 (5 bases). Germline V gene data show CDR1 as SGHTA and CDR2 as FQGNSA. This CDR3 region has 14 residues. The V gene lost 5 bases and the J gene lost 4 bases, with 12 bases spanning the gap. Here the CDR3 reads CASSPWKGNQPQHF. The CDR3 DNA follows: TGTGCCAGCAGCCCTTGGAAGGGGAATCAGCCCCAGCATTTT.

The chain is built from TRBV7-2 and TRBJ2-7, with TRBD1 identical over 7 bases. This CDR3 is 12 amino acids long. The V segment lost 4 bases and the J segment 3 bases; nucleotides outside the gene matches: 0. Germline assignment: CDR1 SGHTA and CDR2 FQGNSA. The CDR3 is CASSWDSYEQYF. CDR3 sequence (DNA): TGTGCCAGCAGCTGGGACAGCTACGAGCAGTACTTC.

The CDR3 region is CASGTGTSGTDTQYF. The CDR3 DNA follows: TGTGCCAGTGGAACCGGGACTAGCGGCACAGATACGCAGTATTTT. The J gene is TRBJ2-3, the V gene TRBV19; TRBD2 matches at 10 bases. CDR3 length: 15 amino acids. Trimming cost V 8 bases and J 1 base; bases outside gene matches: 6. The germline V gene has CDR1 LNHDA and CDR2 SQIVND (reference sequence).

This clone was detected once. The V call is TRBV18, the J call TRBJ2-7, with 9 bases aligning to TRBD2. Germline loops: CDR1 KGHSH, CDR2 LQKENI. The CDR3 spans 14 residues. Trimming at V came to 5 bases and at J to 2 bases, leaving 4 bases not matched to a gene. Here the CDR3 reads CASSDSGRTYEQYF. Written as DNA, the CDR3 is TGTGCCAGCTCAGACAGCGGGAGGACCTACGAGCAGTACTTC.

This CDR3 reads CASSQDSIYEQYF. For the CDR3, the DNA is TGTGCCAGCAGCCAGGACAGCATTTACGAGCAGTACTTC. The chain has TRBV5-4 and TRBJ2-7; D may be TRBD1 (6 bases). The CDR3 consists of 13 residues. CDR1 is SGHNT and CDR2 is YYREEE in the germline V gene (reference sequence). V lost 4 bases and J lost 4, with 12 bases in between.

The chain has TRBV25-1 and TRBJ2-2; 7 bases map to TRBD1. This CDR3 spans 16 amino acids. V gave up 3 bases and J gave up 2 bases; unmatched junction bases: 6. CDR1 and CDR2 (germline): MGHDK, SYGVNS. This CDR3 reads CASSDRDSLNTGELFF. The CDR3, as DNA: TGTGCCAGCAGTGATCGGGACAGCTTAAACACCGGGGAGCTGTTTTTT.

The chain links TRBV5-1 to TRBJ2-2, with TRBD2 as a possible D gene (6 bases). The germline V gene has CDR1 SGHRS and CDR2 YFSETQ. The CDR3 consists of 14 residues. The germline V and J ends were trimmed by 4 bases and 8 bases, with 15 bases remaining between them. CDR3 nucleotides: TGCGCCAGCAGCCTCGGAGGGGTATGGGGGGAGCTGTTTTTT. Its protein product is CASSLGGVWGELFF.

The chain has TRBV7-9 and TRBJ1-2; D is perhaps TRBD1 (5 bases). The length of the CDR3 is 13 residues. Germline V CDR1 and CDR2: SEHNR, FQNEAQ (reference sequence). V was shortened by 0 bases and J by 7 bases, with 9 bases between the two germline ends. The CDR3 region has the DNA TGTGCCAGCAGCTTAGCAGGGGAAGCTGGCTACACCTTC. This sequence encodes CASSLAGEAGYTF.

This clone was picked up a small number of times. This chain uses TRBV4-3 with TRBJ2-5, with 7 bases matching TRBD2. The length of the CDR3 is 15 residues. In germline, CDR1 is LGHNA, CDR2 YSLEER. With V trimmed by 0 bases and J by 4 bases, 5 bases remained unmatched. Written as DNA, the CDR3 is TGCGCCAGCAGCCAAGATTGGATAGCGGGAGAGACCCAGTACTTC. Its protein is CASSQDWIAGETQYF.

This sequence joins TRBV9 and TRBJ2-3; 11 nucleotides agree with TRBD2. J was trimmed by 2 bases and V by 5 bases; bases with no gene match: 13. Germline lookup yields CDR1 SGDLS and CDR2 YYNGEE. The CDR3 runs 18 residues. CDR3 protein: CASSRQSTSGSLTDTQYF. For the CDR3, the DNA is TGTGCCAGCAGTAGACAGAGCACTAGCGGGAGTCTCACAGATACGCAGTATTTT.

This chain joins TRBV5-8 and TRBJ1-4; TRBD1 might be the D (6 bases). The germline V gene encodes CDR1 SGHTS and CDR2 YDEGEE. CDR3 length: 15 residues. V lost 4 bases and J lost 8, with 18 bases in between. The CDR3 DNA is TGTGCCAGCAGCCCTCATTTAACAGGGAGCGAAAAACTGTTTTTT. Amino acids: CASSPHLTGSEKLFF.

The rearrangement links TRBV4-2 to TRBJ2-7; 12 nucleotides line up with TRBD1. The CDR3 has 16 residues. The trim removed 0 bases at V and 11 bases at J, leaving 11 bases unmatched. Germline-derived CDR1 and CDR2 are LGHNA and YNFKEQ. The CDR3 is CASSQETSGTGGMEYF. In DNA form, the CDR3 reads TGTGCCAGCAGCCAAGAGACCTCCGGGACAGGGGGCATGGAGTACTTC.

This clone has only one observation. The chain is built from TRBV15 and TRBJ1-2, with D tentatively TRBD1 (6 bases). V shed 1 base and J shed 5 bases, with 11 bases lying between them. Germline V gene lookup returns CDR1 LNHNV and CDR2 YYDKDF (reference sequence). The CDR3 extends over 14 amino acids. Here the CDR3 reads CATSRALGQYGYTF. CDR3 in DNA: TGTGCCACCAGCAGAGCGCTTGGACAGTATGGCTACACCTTC.